These 20 T cell receptor beta chains share one sample of origin, sequenced in a study of OX40 agonist ivuxolimab in advanced cancers. The repertoire was sequenced with immunoSEQ multiplex PCR; TCRdb's copy has only in-frame clones and lacks some. This sample yields 75,000 to 100,000 clones, of which around 88% are seen a single time; roughly 0.5% belongs to the top ten. The sample was CD4+ or CD8+ T cells sorted from blood, taken in a trial of the OX40 agonist ivuxolimab. These receptors were obtained from an adult with an advanced solid tumor such as melanoma, head and neck, liver or kidney cancer.

The gene calls are TRBV6-1 and TRBJ1-1; 7 nucleotides align to TRBD1. Germline CDR1 and CDR2: MNHNS and SASEGT. The V segment lost 6 bases and the J segment 3 bases; nucleotides outside the gene matches: 7. CDR3 length: 14 amino acids. CDR3 amino acids: CASRRDRMDTEAFF. The CDR3 DNA follows: TGTGCCAGCAGGCGGGACAGAATGGACACTGAAGCTTTCTTT.

This clone has just one count. V is TRBV4-1 and J is TRBJ2-1; 7 bases fit TRBD2. The CDR3 totals 15 residues. V dropped 5 bases and J dropped 7; count of bases not matched to a gene: 11. In germline, CDR1 is MGHRA, CDR2 YSYEKL. DNA for the CDR3: TGCGCCAGCAGCAAGGGTCTAGTGGGGGGGAATGAGCAGTTCTTC. It encodes CASSKGLVGGNEQFF.

This clone was observed a few times. The V gene is TRBV7-8, the J gene TRBJ2-7, with 8 positions matching TRBD1. In germline, CDR1 is SGHVS, CDR2 FQNEAQ. The CDR3 totals 14 residues. Trimming removed 5 bases from V and 3 bases from J; junction bases left unmatched: 6. CDR3 nucleotide sequence: TGTGCCAGCAGCCCCCGGACAGGGATCTACGAGCAGTACTTC. This sequence encodes CASSPRTGIYEQYF.

J is TRBJ1-5 and V is TRBV5-1; tentatively, D is TRBD1 (5 bases). Germline V gene lookup returns CDR1 SGHRS and CDR2 YFSETQ. V lost 0 bases and J 3 bases, leaving 7 bases between the germline ends. The length of the CDR3 is 14 residues. This CDR3 reads CASSLGQNNQPQHF. In DNA, the CDR3 is TGCGCCAGCAGCTTGGGACAGAACAATCAGCCCCAGCATTTT.

This clone was recorded once. CDR3 coding DNA: TGTGCCAGCAGCAGTAGGACAGGGTTTTCTGAAAAACTGTTTTTT. Its translation: CASSSRTGFSEKLFF. V and J are TRBV5-5 and TRBJ1-4; 8 positions match TRBD1. The CDR3 sequence is 15 residues long. CDR1 and CDR2 (germline): SGHKS, YYEKEE (reference sequence). Trimming at V came to 4 bases and at J to 7 bases, leaving 9 bases not matched to a gene.

The rearrangement uses TRBV7-2 and TRBJ1-6; D gene uncertain. V was trimmed by 5 bases and J by 10 bases, leaving 9 bases between them. The CDR3 extends over 12 amino acids. In germline, CDR1 is SGHTA, CDR2 FQGNSA. This chain's CDR3 is CASSVNESPLHF. CDR3 DNA: TGTGCCAGCAGCGTAAACGAATCACCCCTCCACTTT. The full variable domain, completed using reference TRBV7-2 and TRBJ1-6, is GAGVSQSPSNKVTEKGKDVELRCDPISGHTALYWYRQSLGQGLEFLIYFQGNSAPDKSGLPSDRFSAERTGGSVSTLTIQRTQQEDSAVYLCASSVNESPLHFGNGTRLTVT.

With regard to this clone: This same CDR3 is encoded by further DNA sequences in the sample. The rearrangement links TRBV7-3 to TRBJ2-5, with D possibly being TRBD1 or TRBD2 (5 bases each). The V gene lost 3 bases and the J gene lost 2 bases, with 7 bases spanning the gap. Germline-derived CDR1 and CDR2 are SGHTA and FQGTGA. The CDR3 runs 13 residues. DNA for the CDR3: TGTGCCAGCAGCTTGAGGGGACAAGAGACCCAGTACTTC. Its translation: CASSLRGQETQYF. Variable domain in full (rest from reference TRBV7-3 and TRBJ2-5): GAGVSQTPSNKVTEKGKYVELRCDPISGHTALYWYRQSLGQGPEFLIYFQGTGAADDSGLPNDRFFAVRPEGSVSTLKIQRTERGDSAVYLCASSLRGQETQYFGPGTRLLVL.

This clone has only one observation. V and J are TRBV5-6 and TRBJ1-1; 8 bases align to TRBD1. V lost 0 bases and J lost 4; bases outside the gene matches: 8. There are 16 residues in the CDR3. Germline V gives CDR1 SGHDT, CDR2 YYEEEE. CDR3 protein: CASSLEQGAFVTEAFF. In DNA, the CDR3 is TGTGCCAGCAGCTTGGAGCAGGGGGCATTTGTCACTGAAGCTTTCTTT.

This chain joins TRBV7-2 and TRBJ1-1; D unclear. The V end was cut by 2 bases, the J end by 8 bases, with 12 bases between. This CDR3 spans 13 amino acids. Germline CDR1 and CDR2: SGHTA and FQGNSA. CDR3 loop: CASSLTSRTEAFF. The CDR3 DNA reads as TGTGCCAGCAGCTTAACCTCACGGACCGAAGCTTTCTTT.

The rearrangement uses TRBV5-1 and TRBJ1-1; 7 bases map to TRBD1. This CDR3 region has 14 residues. With 4 bases clipped from V and 1 base from J, the junction kept 4 bases outside the gene matches. Germline-derived CDR1 and CDR2 are SGHRS and YFSETQ. The CDR3 nucleotides read TGCGCCAGCAGCGCCGGGACAGAGAACACTGAAGCTTTCTTT. Encoded protein: CASSAGTENTEAFF.

The V and J genes are TRBV5-6 and TRBJ2-7; D possibly corresponds to TRBD2 (6 bases). CDR3 length equals 16 residues. Trimming removed 4 bases at V and 3 bases at J, with 20 bases between. Germline-derived CDR1 and CDR2 are SGHDT and YYEEEE. In DNA form, the CDR3 reads TGTGCCAGCAGCGGAATAAGGACCCCGGGGGACTACGAGCAGTACTTC. Translation gives CASSGIRTPGDYEQYF.

This rearrangement joins TRBV6-5 to TRBJ2-7; a weak D match, TRBD2 (5 bases). CDR3 length: 14 residues. V was shortened by 5 bases and J by 6 bases, with 17 bases between the two germline ends. Germline CDR1 is MNHEY and CDR2 is SVGAGI. CDR3 in amino acids: CASSRPGLPREQYF. CDR3 DNA sequence: TGTGCCAGCAGTCGCCCGGGGTTGCCGCGCGAGCAGTACTTC.

This chain connects TRBV25-1 to TRBJ2-2; 7 nucleotides line up with TRBD1. V was pared by 5 bases and J by 1 base, with 4 bases of the junction left unmatched. From germline, CDR1 is MGHDK and CDR2 SYGVNS. CDR3 length: 15 amino acids. CDR3 in amino acids: CASSPTGWNTGELFF. Here the CDR3 DNA reads TGTGCCAGCAGTCCGACAGGGTGGAACACCGGGGAGCTGTTTTTT.

This clone was seen only once. The rearrangement joins TRBV19 to TRBJ2-3; a possible D gene is TRBD2 (6 bases). The CDR3 length is 15 residues. V was cut by 5 bases and J by 0 bases, with 12 bases left in between. Germline V gene lookup returns CDR1 LNHDA and CDR2 SQIVND (reference sequence). The CDR3 nucleotides read TGTGCCAGTAGTCTGGGCGGGGAGAGCACAGATACGCAGTATTTT. Protein: CASSLGGESTDTQYF.

V gene TRBV4-2 combines with J gene TRBJ2-1; D possibly corresponds to TRBD1 (6 bases). This CDR3 contains 21 residues. The germline gives CDR1 LGHNA, CDR2 YNFKEQ. V lost 0 bases and J lost 0, with 24 bases in between. CDR3 sequence: CASSQDLFVSGGGSSYNEQFF. The DNA of the CDR3 is TGTGCCAGCAGCCAAGATCTTTTCGTGAGTGGTGGGGGCAGCTCCTACAATGAGCAGTTCTTC.

The chain employs TRBV6-1 and TRBJ2-1, with 8 positions matching TRBD2. Per germline, CDR1 MNHNS and CDR2 SASEGT. CDR3 size: 14 residues. Germline trimming cut 7 bases from V and 10 bases from J; bases unmatched to any gene: 12. CDR3: CASMGLVGLGEQFF. DNA of the CDR3: TGTGCCAGCATGGGACTAGTGGGTCTTGGGGAGCAGTTCTTC.

The chain joins TRBV11-2 to TRBJ2-2; D perhaps matches TRBD1 (6 bases). Germline CDR1 is SGHAT and CDR2 is FQNNGV. The V end lost 5 bases, the J end lost 4 bases, and 11 bases lay between the germline ends. The CDR3 covers 14 residues. CDR3 nucleotides: TGTGCCAGCAGCCGATCGACAGGCACCGGGGAGCTGTTTTTT. It encodes CASSRSTGTGELFF.

The J gene is TRBJ2-3, the V gene TRBV27, with 7 bases lining up with TRBD2. Germline lookup yields CDR1 MNHEY and CDR2 SMNVEV (reference sequence). The CDR3 covers 16 residues. The J segment lost 1 base and the V segment lost 1 base, leaving 5 bases of the junction unmatched. As DNA, the CDR3 is TGTGCCAGCAGTTTATGGACTAGTGGGGGCACAGATACGCAGTATTTT. Its translation is CASSLWTSGGTDTQYF.

This sequence joins TRBV6-6 and TRBJ1-1; D is undetermined. V lost 5 bases to trimming and J lost 1 base, with 11 bases between them. The CDR3 is made up of 14 amino acids. Germline values: CDR1 MNHNY, CDR2 SVGAGI (reference sequence). CDR3 residues: CASSRTGTNTEAFF. The CDR3 DNA sequence: TGTGCCAGCAGTCGGACGGGAACGAACACTGAAGCTTTCTTT.

The chain recombines TRBV29-1 with TRBJ2-6; D possibly corresponds to TRBD2 (5 bases). Trimming shortened V by 6 bases and J by 2 bases, and 8 bases separated the two germline ends. In germline, CDR1 is SQVTM, CDR2 ANQGSEA. The CDR3 contains 13 residues. CDR3 loop: CSVRGTGANVLTF. The DNA of the CDR3 is TGCAGCGTGCGAGGGACTGGGGCCAACGTCCTGACTTTC. Looking up the rest from reference TRBV29-1 and TRBJ2-6 gives the full variable domain: SAVISQKPSRDICQRGTSLTIQCQVDSQVTMMFWYRQQPGQSLTLIATANQGSEATYESGFVIDKFPISRPNLTFSTLTVSNMSPEDSSIYLCSVRGTGANVLTFGAGSRLTVL.